The rows below give T cell receptor beta chains drawn from one sample of a study of T cell repertoires in aging, cancer and after chemotherapy. TCRdb processed the multiplex PCR reads anew with MiXCR; each CDR3 protein has one entry. The repertoire holds around 12,000 distinct CDR3 sequences, with 24% as singletons. The sample taken for sequencing was blood. These receptors were taken from a human donor in good health. CDR3s include the opening cysteine and the closing phenylalanine or tryptophan. A D gene is named only where the DNA matches it firmly. Size values are once, few and many counts, or a class for expanded clones, and some rows have none.

clone size	CDR3 length	V gene	D gene	J gene	CDR3 protein	CDR3 DNA
-	15	TRBV9	TRBD2	TRBJ2-1	CASSPAAGVMNEQFF	TGTGCCAGCAGCCCAGCAGCGGGGGTGATGAATGAGCAGTTCTTC
-	15	TRBV4-3	-	TRBJ1-5	CASSLYWTSNQPQHF	TGTGCCAGCAGCCTTTACTGGACGAGCAATCAGCCCCAGCATTTT
-	18	TRBV6-6	TRBD1	TRBJ1-6	CASSYSREGDREGSPLHF	TGTGCCAGCAGTTACTCGAGAGAGGGGGACAGGGAGGGTTCACCCCTCCACTTT
medium-sized	13	TRBV27	-	TRBJ2-7	CASRTAFAYEQYF	TGTGCCAGCAGGACAGCCTTTGCCTACGAGCAGTACTTC
few	15	TRBV12-3/TRBV12-4	TRBD1	TRBJ1-6	CASSFEGQPNSPLHF	TGTGCCAGCAGTTTTGAGGGACAGCCTAATTCACCCCTCCACTTT
-	14	TRBV6-6	TRBD1	TRBJ2-3	CASSPGQATDTQYF	TGTGCCAGCAGCCCGGGACAGGCCACAGATACGCAGTATTTT
few	13	TRBV4-1	TRBD1	TRBJ1-1	CASMGQENTEAFF	TGCGCCAGCATGGGACAGGAGAACACTGAAGCTTTCTTT
medium-sized	15	TRBV12-3/TRBV12-4	-	TRBJ1-2	CASSSSGIANYGYTF	TGTGCCAGCAGTTCCTCAGGGATAGCTAACTATGGCTACACCTTC
few	13	TRBV20-1	-	TRBJ2-5	CSARDDRKETQYF	TGCAGTGCTAGAGATGACAGAAAAGAGACCCAGTACTTC
once	15	TRBV2	-	TRBJ1-2	CASSEAAGALGGYTF	TGTGCCAGCAGTGAAGCGGCGGGGGCCCTCGGGGGCTACACCTTC
medium-sized	17	TRBV19	TRBD2	TRBJ2-1	CASSIEGTSGVDNEQFF	TGTGCCAGTAGTATAGAGGGGACTAGCGGGGTCGACAATGAGCAGTTCTTC
-	15	TRBV11-2	-	TRBJ2-5	CASSSTKGPGGTQYF	TGTGCCAGCAGCTCTACCAAGGGACCCGGGGGGACCCAGTACTTC
few	18	TRBV20-1	-	TRBJ2-4	CSVNDGRGLLRRKNIQYF	TGCAGTGTAAATGACGGCAGGGGTCTCCTAAGGAGGAAAAACATTCAGTACTTC
-	14	TRBV6-2/TRBV6-3	-	TRBJ2-2	CASTLGPGTGELFF	TGTGCCAGCACCTTGGGGCCGGGCACCGGGGAGCTGTTTTTT
-	17	TRBV6-6	-	TRBJ1-6	CASSYTPPGNHNSPLHF	TGTGCCAGCAGTTACACCCCCCCAGGGAACCATAATTCACCCCTCCACTTT
few	15	TRBV20-1	TRBD2	TRBJ2-3	CSARERAGGTDTQYF	TGCAGTGCTAGAGAACGGGCGGGGGGTACAGATACGCAGTATTTT
few	16	TRBV20-1	-	TRBJ2-1	CSARDLRGRWHNEQFF	TGCAGTGCTAGAGATTTGCGGGGCCGGTGGCACAATGAGCAGTTCTTC
few	16	TRBV19	TRBD1	TRBJ2-2	CASSTRTGRGTGELFF	TGTGCCAGTAGTACGAGGACAGGTCGGGGCACCGGGGAGCTGTTTTTT
few	15	TRBV10-3	TRBD2	TRBJ2-1	CAISELGTRYNEQFF	TGTGCCATCAGTGAACTCGGGACTAGGTACAATGAGCAGTTCTTC
medium-sized	14	TRBV7-2	-	TRBJ2-3	CASSLNGRADTQYF	TGTGCCAGCAGCCTTAACGGGCGGGCAGATACGCAGTATTTT
-	14	TRBV24-1	TRBD2	TRBJ2-3	CATSADLAGDTQYF	TGTGCCACCAGTGCCGACCTAGCGGGGGATACGCAGTATTTT
-	12	TRBV6-6	-	TRBJ1-5	CASSLNNQPQHF	TGTGCCAGCAGCCTAAATAATCAGCCCCAGCATTTT
-	14	TRBV5-4	-	TRBJ1-1	CASSRSTGYTEAFF	TGTGCCAGCAGCCGTAGTACGGGGTACACTGAAGCTTTCTTT
few	14	TRBV11-2	TRBD2	TRBJ2-1	CASSFGGGGYEQFF	TGTGCCAGCAGCTTTGGGGGGGGGGGTTATGAGCAGTTCTTC
-	15	TRBV6-5	-	TRBJ1-5	CASRPSGSSNQPQHF	TGTGCCAGCAGGCCTTCGGGGTCCTCCAATCAGCCCCAGCATTTT
medium-sized	15	TRBV6-1	TRBD1	TRBJ1-2	CASSEWDRGNYGYTF	TGTGCCAGCAGTGAATGGGACAGGGGAAACTATGGCTACACCTTC
few	11	TRBV20-1	-	TRBJ2-5	CSASSTETQYF	TGCAGTGCTTCCTCAACGGAGACCCAGTACTTC
medium-sized	13	TRBV20-1	-	TRBJ2-7	CSARSGTSYEQYF	TGCAGTGCTAGGAGTGGTACCTCCTACGAGCAGTACTTC
-	16	TRBV15	-	TRBJ1-5	CATSRPQGFSNQPQHF	TGTGCCACCAGCAGACCGCAGGGTTTTAGCAATCAGCCCCAGCATTTT
few	14	TRBV7-9	-	TRBJ1-1	CASSLAGASTEAFF	TGTGCCAGCAGCTTAGCGGGTGCGAGCACTGAAGCTTTCTTT
-	15	TRBV6-1	-	TRBJ1-1	CASSVSNVEDTEAFF	TGTGCCAGCAGTGTCTCAAATGTGGAGGACACTGAAGCTTTCTTT
few	14	TRBV4-3	TRBD1	TRBJ1-6	CASARDRHNSPLHF	TGCGCCAGCGCCAGGGACAGGCATAATTCACCCCTCCACTTT
medium-sized	14	TRBV19	TRBD1	TRBJ2-7	CASSSGQGAYEQYF	TGTGCCAGTAGTTCCGGACAGGGAGCATACGAGCAGTACTTC
medium-sized	13	TRBV19	-	TRBJ1-5	CASSEVANQPQHF	TGTGCCAGTTCCGAAGTGGCCAATCAGCCCCAGCATTTT
medium-sized	15	TRBV7-6	TRBD2	TRBJ2-7	CASSLIAGDTYEQYF	TGTGCCAGCAGCTTAATAGCGGGGGACACCTACGAGCAGTACTTC
medium-sized	14	TRBV15	TRBD1	TRBJ1-3	CATRIGQGTNTIYF	TGTGCCACCAGGATAGGACAGGGGACAAACACCATATATTTT
-	15	TRBV7-6	-	TRBJ2-1	CASIPRVVGVGEQFF	TGTGCCAGCATCCCCCGGGTAGTGGGGGTTGGTGAGCAGTTCTTC
medium-sized	13	TRBV30	-	TRBJ2-1	CAWSVIRENEQFF	TGTGCCTGGAGTGTAATTAGGGAGAATGAGCAGTTCTTC
few	16	TRBV6-1	TRBD2	TRBJ2-3	CATKPFAGGPQDTQYF	TGTGCCACTAAACCTTTTGCGGGGGGGCCGCAAGATACGCAGTATTTT
-	13	TRBV27	-	TRBJ2-1	CASSLFGDNEQFF	TGTGCCAGCAGTTTATTCGGGGACAATGAGCAGTTCTTC
-	14	TRBV7-3	-	TRBJ1-5	CASSFGDFNQPQHF	TGTGCCAGCAGCTTTGGTGATTTTAATCAGCCCCAGCATTTT
few	14	TRBV6-6	-	TRBJ1-2	CASSYPAANYGYTF	TGTGCCAGCAGTTACCCCGCAGCTAACTATGGCTACACCTTC
-	16	TRBV7-6	-	TRBJ2-2	CASSFFGKGFTGELFF	TGTGCCAGCAGCTTTTTCGGGAAGGGGTTTACCGGGGAGCTGTTTTTT
-	15	TRBV6-5	-	TRBJ1-5	CASSYENRPPQPQHF	TGTGCCAGCAGTTACGAAAATCGCCCCCCTCAGCCCCAGCATTTT
-	13	TRBV28	-	TRBJ2-1	CASSLDTYNEQFF	TGTGCCAGCAGTTTGGACACCTACAATGAGCAGTTCTTC
once	13	TRBV5-6	-	TRBJ2-7	CASSSRKEYEQYF	TGTGCCAGCAGCTCGCGGAAAGAATACGAGCAGTACTTC
-	16	TRBV28	-	TRBJ1-2	CASSHLRIRQFYGYTF	TGTGCCAGCAGCCATCTTCGGATTCGACAGTTTTATGGCTACACCTTC
medium-sized	14	TRBV27	TRBD1	TRBJ1-2	CASTPTGGLGGYTF	TGTGCCAGCACCCCAACAGGGGGCTTAGGGGGCTACACCTTC
-	13	TRBV12-3/TRBV12-4	TRBD1	TRBJ1-1	CASRYRGPSEAFF	TGTGCCAGCAGGTACAGGGGCCCCAGTGAAGCTTTCTTT
-	15	TRBV4-3	-	TRBJ2-2	CASSQATGRTGELFF	TGCGCCAGCAGCCAAGCGACAGGGAGGACCGGGGAGCTGTTTTTT
medium-sized	14	TRBV5-5	-	TRBJ1-6	CASLAEAYNSPLHF	TGTGCCAGCCTGGCGGAGGCATATAATTCACCCCTCCACTTT
-	14	TRBV15	-	TRBJ1-5	CATSREWSNQPQHF	TGTGCCACCAGCAGAGAGTGGAGCAATCAGCCCCAGCATTTT
medium-sized	13	TRBV19	-	TRBJ1-2	CASIDGGRYGYTF	TGTGCCAGTATCGACGGGGGGCGGTATGGCTACACCTTC
medium-sized	15	TRBV11-2	TRBD2	TRBJ2-1	CASSPSRGLVAEQFF	TGTGCCAGCAGCCCAAGCAGGGGACTAGTAGCCGAGCAGTTCTTC